This T cell receptor beta chain was retrieved from a study of Graves' ophthalmopathy and Graves' hyperthyroidism (dated by TCRdb to about 2018). Broadly, across the study: Peripheral blood samples were taken at the time of initial diagnosis, before any treatment was given. TCR beta repertoire signatures were used to distinguish Graves' ophthalmopathy from Graves' hyperthyroidism and to predict progression to ophthalmopathy. In total, 120 to 150 blood samples were TCR-sequenced: 40 to 45 ophthalmopathy, 75 hyperthyroidism and some 17 hyperthyroidism-to-ophthalmopathy patients. To explore V-J signatures that separate ophthalmopathy from hyperthyroidism, a discovery set of about a hundred patients was enrolled, consisting of 43 with ophthalmopathy and roughly 60 with stable hyperthyroidism. The independent validation cohort included roughly 19 hyperthyroidism patients plus 17 patients who later progressed from hyperthyroidism to ophthalmopathy. In several hyperthyroidism patients, the T-cell repertoires found in thyroid tissue were compared with those found in blood. Following sample collection, hyperthyroidism patients were given methimazole at a starting dose of 30 mg daily, and ophthalmopathy patients were given high-dose intravenous methylprednisolone. For training and testing, the 100 patients in the discovery cohort were randomly divided in a 7:3 ratio.

What the authors observed across the whole study: Sample size was not predetermined statistically, and investigators were not blinded to group allocation. In validation, the model predicted ophthalmopathy progression with about 71% sensitivity and roughly 78% specificity; roughly 11 predicted patients were CT-confirmed with GO in a median of approximately six months. In cross-validation, the 13-signature model distinguished ophthalmopathy from stable hyperthyroidism with 87.88% sensitivity and approximately 81% specificity, while in the test set the corresponding values were roughly 80% and 75%. Most expanded thyroid clonotypes with a frequency above 0.001 also appeared in blood, which suggests that blood repertoires may reflect the immune response in the thyroid.

Hyperthyroidism was defined as stable when no progression to ophthalmopathy occurred within 18 months of follow-up. Patients with hyperthyroidism were aged 18 to 65 years, had been newly diagnosed, and had a disease duration of less than 2 months. Patients were excluded if they had other autoimmune diseases, uncontrolled infections, pregnancy or lactation. Diagnosis was based on clinical symptoms, serum thyroxine, TRAb, thyroid ultrasound and orbital computed tomography. Using Ficoll-Paque density gradient centrifugation, PBMCs were isolated from 9.5 to 10 ml of fresh peripheral blood. Total RNA was extracted using Trizol reagent, and RNA quality was checked on an Agilent 2100 Bioanalyzer. For repertoire sequencing, TCR beta CDR3 regions were amplified from RNA transcripts. A first-round RT-PCR used HTBI primers with the Qiagen OneStep RT-PCR kit, followed by a second-round multiplex PCR, size selection and purification. The libraries underwent paired-end sequencing with 100 bp reads on an Illumina HiSeq2000. Processing in the source paper ran as follows. SOAPnuke was used to process the reads, throwing out any read that had adapters, had uncalled bases, had a mean Phred below 15, or lacked an exact constant-primer or identifier match. COPE v1.2.5 was used to merge high-quality paired reads. Each unique nucleotide sequence was defined as a clonotype, and clonotypes were aligned to IMGT TRB V, D and J references with MiTCR v1.1. The analysis was limited to V-J combinations with a frequency above 0.0001, which together covered approximately 99% of repertoires. A TCR clonal expansion and chaos score per V-J combination was defined as the ratio of F50 clonal expansion to chaos observed in the TCRdist matrix. Welch's t-statistics and random forest were used to narrow the features down to more than 10 V-J combinations, which were then fed into a naive Bayes classifier. Thyroid-blood repertoire similarity was quantified with the Morisita-Horn index. The raw public data were reprocessed by TCRdb itself: fastp quality trimming at Q25, MiXCR clonotype calling, in-frame beta chains only. One record per CDR3 amino acid sequence lists the most common genes and DNA. What appears here as the V and J calls and clone size reflects TCRdb's work, not the paper's. The sample data list hundreds of thousands of distinct CDR3 sequences, and 22% of these were observed just once. Of the sample, approximately 7% is held by the ten largest clones.

V is cut by 7 bases and J by 4 bases, and the space between the germline ends is 10 bases. The cysteine opens and the phenylalanine closes a CDR3 of 11 amino acids. Left in the record is the CDR3 DNA by itself, 33 bases read in frame from the first base. CDR1 and CDR2 were assigned from the germline V gene as SQVTM and ANQGSEA. Worth noting for this clonotype: Its antigen is still unknown. The sample holds no much larger clone one base away, and base qualities are not on file.

The rearranged chain carries TRBV29-1 and TRBJ1-1; TRBD1 could be the D gene, as 5 bases match. The sample was peripheral blood. The sequence was collected from a young woman with stable Graves' hyperthyroidism. Some clones in this sample may be carry-over from other donors' samples. Donor details come from another sample of the same person, matched by shared clones. The CDR3 reads CSGGGGTEAFF. At the DNA level, the sequence is TGCAGCGGTGGGGGGGGCACTGAAGCTTTCTTT.